This T cell receptor (beta chain) is drawn from a study of graft-versus-host responses after intestinal transplantation. Study-wide background: Multivisceral, liver-intestinal, or isolated intestinal transplants were performed in recipients.

Study-level findings and limits: Patients who carried graft-donor T cell macrochimerism also had high graft-versus-host to host-versus-graft clonal ratios in their allografts.

Worth noting for this clone: Its antigen is as yet unknown.

The table came from immunoSEQ multiplex PCR; TCRdb's copy has only in-frame clones and leaves some out. The sample has 40,000 to 45,000 clones, about 95% seen once. The receptor's source is a human donor who was the organ donor for an intestinal transplant. The input for sequencing was unstimulated CD8+ T cells sorted from spleen or lymph node cells, taken before transplant.

CDR3 loop: CASSVPSGGSTDTQYF. In DNA, the CDR3 is TGTGCCAGCAGCGTCCCCTCCGGGGGGAGTACAGATACGCAGTATTTT. This chain joins TRBV7-9 and TRBJ2-3; 7 nucleotides line up with TRBD2. In germline, CDR1 is SEHNR, CDR2 FQNEAQ (reference sequence). With V trimmed by 5 bases and J by 3 bases, 11 bases remained unmatched. The CDR3 length is 16 residues. The full variable domain, with the rest looked up from reference TRBV7-9 and TRBJ2-3, is DTGVSQNPRHKITKRGQNVTFRCDPISEHNRLYWYRQTLGQGPEFLTYFQNEAQLEKSRLLSDRFSAERPKGSFSTLEIQRTEQGDSAMYLCASSVPSGGSTDTQYFGPGTRLTVL.